What follows describes a single TCR beta chain. Its antigen remains unidentified. Assay: immunoSEQ multiplex PCR; the TCRdb copy retains only in-frame clones and omits some. The sample consists of 160,000 or so clones, about 88% of them appearing once. This record belongs to a study of lymphopenia after photon versus proton radiotherapy. Study conclusions and caveats: Under photons, naive T cells and diversity fell while effector/memory populations rose. Larger post-nadir TCR diversity loss correlated inversely with survival in deceased patients. Oligoclonal CD8+ Temra expansion after nadir drove photon patients' diversity drop.

CDR1 and CDR2 from the germline V gene are GTSNPN and SVGIG (reference sequence). The V and J ends lost 2 bases and 4 bases respectively, with 17 bases between them. CDR3 length: 15 amino acids. The chain is built from TRBV30 and TRBJ1-2, with D perhaps TRBD1 (6 bases). This clonotype originated in a man over 45 with gastric cancer. Specimen: peripheral blood, collected from a patient treated with photon-based radiotherapy. This CDR3 is CAWSREKGVVYGYTF. The CDR3 nucleotides read TGTGCCTGGAGTAGGGAGAAGGGGGTGGTCTATGGCTACACCTTC.